This TCR beta chain derives from a study of T cell changes during pregnancy in multiple sclerosis. Assay used: immunoSEQ multiplex PCR; TCRdb lists only in-frame clones, some missing. This table holds tens of thousands of clones, 90% to 95% found once. This CDR3 comprises 15 residues. Trimming pared 1 base from V and 5 bases from J, leaving 12 bases between. The V gene's germline CDR1 is SGHVS and CDR2 FQNEAQ. The receptor's source is a female donor with multiple sclerosis, enrolled in a pregnancy study. The sequenced sample was CD4+ T cells from peripheral blood mononuclear cells, obtained in the first trimester of pregnancy. The rearrangement uses TRBV7-8 and TRBJ2-1; D may be TRBD2 (6 bases). CDR3 protein: CASSLGLTSHNEQFF. The CDR3 DNA reads TGTGCCAGCAGCTTAGGTCTCACTAGCCACAATGAGCAGTTCTTC.